This TCR beta chain emerged from a study of chemoradiotherapy in HPV16-positive cancers. Study-wide results and caveats: HPV-specific T cells were functionally defined from only a couple of HPV16-positive patients. Candidate HPV-specific clones and E7-related TCR motifs grew in tumor during treatment.

Clones were sequenced by immunoSEQ multiplex PCR, and TCRdb holds only the in-frame ones, with some missing. The sample lists several thousand clones; over 65% were seen once. Repertoires were sampled repeatedly during chemoradiotherapy. CDR3 length: 16 amino acids. The V end was cut by 0 bases, the J end by 1 base, with 11 bases between. Germline V gene data show CDR1 as MDHEN and CDR2 as SYDVKM. As regards this clone: The antigen remains undetermined.

The chain joins TRBV28 to TRBJ2-3; D may be TRBD1 or TRBD2 (6 bases each). This receptor was identified in a human donor with HPV-associated anogenital cancer. The input for sequencing was tumor tissue, taken from a patient who underwent chemoradiotherapy. In nucleotides, the CDR3 is TGTGCCAGCAGTTTATGGGACGGGGGCCGCACAGATACGCAGTATTTT. Its translation: CASSLWDGGRTDTQYF.